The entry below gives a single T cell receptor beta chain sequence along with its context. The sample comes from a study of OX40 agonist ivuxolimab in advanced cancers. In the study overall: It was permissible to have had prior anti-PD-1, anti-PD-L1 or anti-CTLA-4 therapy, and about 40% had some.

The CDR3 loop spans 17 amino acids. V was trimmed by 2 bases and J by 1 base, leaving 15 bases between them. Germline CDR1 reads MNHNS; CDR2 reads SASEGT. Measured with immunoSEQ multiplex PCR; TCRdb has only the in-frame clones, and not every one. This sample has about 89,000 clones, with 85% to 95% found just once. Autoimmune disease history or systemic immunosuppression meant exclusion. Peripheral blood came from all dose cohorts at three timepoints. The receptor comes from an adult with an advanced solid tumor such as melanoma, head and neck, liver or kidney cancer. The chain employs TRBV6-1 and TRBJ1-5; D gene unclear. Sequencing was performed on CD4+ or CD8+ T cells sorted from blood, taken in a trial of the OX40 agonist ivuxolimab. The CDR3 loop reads CASSELGRAASNQPQHF. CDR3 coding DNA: TGTGCCAGCAGTGAACTAGGTCGGGCGGCGAGCAATCAGCCCCAGCATTTT.